The rows below give T cell receptor beta chains drawn from one sample of a study of siplizumab effects on memory and regulatory T cells. Some clones are missing from TCRdb's copy, which holds only in-frame ones; the method was immunoSEQ multiplex PCR. The data hold around 100,000 clones, with 94% observed a single time. The specimen was non-Treg CD4+ T cells sorted from blood. The receptors were gathered from a human donor in good health. The CDR3 runs from the conserved cysteine through the conserved F or W. Fields, in order: clone size, D gene, V gene, J gene, CDR3 protein, CDR3 DNA. The D gene is left open where the match is weak. Only part of the rows carry a size: once, few, many, or a class if the clone is expanded.

>-|-|TRBV9|TRBJ1-1
CASSVRGSTTEAFF
TGTGCCAGCAGCGTTCGGGGCAGTACCACTGAAGCTTTCTTT
>once|-|TRBV27|TRBJ2-5
CASSLMGGRETQYF
TGTGCCAGCAGTTTAATGGGGGGGCGAGAGACCCAGTACTTC
>-|-|TRBV9|TRBJ2-1
CASSLGLRSYNEQFF
TGTGCCAGCAGCTTGGGACTTCGCTCCTACAATGAGCAGTTCTTC
>-|-|TRBV5-1|TRBJ2-5
CASSWGGQFPGETQYF
TGCGCCAGCAGCTGGGGGGGACAGTTCCCAGGGGAGACCCAGTACTTC
>-|-|TRBV18|TRBJ1-2
CASSPDSGNYGYTF
TGTGCCAGCTCACCAGACAGTGGAAACTATGGCTACACCTTC
>-|-|TRBV20-1|TRBJ1-2
CSASPDRGYTF
TGCAGTGCTAGCCCGGACAGAGGCTACACCTTC
>-|-|TRBV18|TRBJ1-3
CASSPSPTGFRGGSGNTIYF
TGTGCCAGCTCACCTTCCCCTACAGGGTTTCGTGGTGGATCTGGAAACACCATATATTTT
>-|-|TRBV6-5|TRBJ2-7
CASSYKGNEQYF
TGTGCCAGCAGCTACAAGGGGAACGAGCAGTACTTC
>-|-|TRBV5-1|TRBJ1-1
CASSSGRRNMNTEAFF
TGCGCCAGCAGCTCGGGACGGCGAAATATGAACACTGAAGCTTTCTTT
>few|-|TRBV7-9|TRBJ2-7
CASSLAQGISYEQYF
TGTGCCAGCAGCTTAGCGCAGGGAATCTCCTACGAGCAGTACTTC
>once|-|TRBV21-1|TRBJ2-2
CASSIGLAVNTGELFF
TGTGCCAGCAGCATCGGGCTAGCGGTGAACACCGGGGAGCTGTTTTTT
>-|TRBD1|TRBV27|TRBJ2-2
CASSRQGFTGELFF
TGTGCCAGCAGTAGACAGGGGTTCACCGGGGAGCTGTTTTTT
>once|-|TRBV6-5|TRBJ2-2
CASSPRVGELFF
TGTGCCAGCAGCCCCCGAGTGGGGGAGCTGTTTTTT
>once|-|TRBV27|TRBJ1-2
CASRPPDWDGYTF
TGTGCCAGCAGGCCTCCCGACTGGGATGGCTACACCTTC
>-|TRBD1|TRBV6-1|TRBJ2-7
CASSFPGQGGYEQYF
TGTGCCAGCAGTTTTCCGGGACAGGGCGGCTACGAGCAGTACTTC
>-|TRBD1|TRBV4-1|TRBJ1-2
CASSQDRGRGYGYTF
TGCGCCAGCAGCCAAGACAGGGGGCGCGGCTATGGCTACACCTTC
>-|-|TRBV19|TRBJ2-2
CASILSGSTGELFF
TGTGCCAGTATCTTAAGCGGGTCCACCGGGGAGCTGTTTTTT
>-|-|TRBV11-2|TRBJ2-7
CASSLERNSYEQYF
TGTGCCAGCAGCTTAGAAAGGAATTCCTACGAGCAGTACTTC
>once|TRBD1|TRBV19|TRBJ1-2
CASKGTGGPFYGYTF
TGTGCCAGTAAGGGGACAGGGGGGCCCTTTTATGGCTACACCTTC
>-|-|TRBV6-1|TRBJ2-7
CASSSEYRSAGEQYF
TGTGCCAGCAGTTCGGAGTACAGGTCTGCTGGCGAGCAGTACTTC
>-|-|TRBV6-1|TRBJ2-1
CASVGRFTNEQFF
TGTGCCAGTGTCGGACGGTTCACCAATGAGCAGTTCTTC
>-|-|TRBV6-5|TRBJ1-5
CASSQLPGQPQHF
TGTGCCAGCAGTCAGTTACCCGGTCAGCCCCAGCATTTT
>-|-|TRBV19|TRBJ2-7
CASSLHEQYF
TGTGCCAGTAGTTTGCACGAGCAGTACTTC
>-|TRBD2|TRBV5-4|TRBJ2-2
CASSLDPSGNTGELFF
TGTGCCAGCAGCTTGGACCCTAGCGGGAACACCGGGGAGCTGTTTTTT
>-|TRBD1|TRBV5-4|TRBJ2-5
CASSLADRGQETQYF
TGTGCCAGCAGCTTAGCGGACAGGGGGCAGGAGACCCAGTACTTC
>-|-|TRBV7-8|TRBJ1-2
CASSSRLPGDYGYTF
TGTGCCAGCAGCTCACGCTTACCCGGTGACTATGGCTACACCTTC